The 11 T cell receptor beta chains listed next were all sequenced from one sample in a study of shared clonotypes between healthy human individuals (dated by TCRdb to 2019 to 2021). Libraries were constructed by the immunoSEQ multiplex PCR assay. The immuneACCESS repertoire file appears here via TCRdb, limited to in-frame rearrangements. These files lack a portion of the clones; in checked studies, under half of the deficit traces to unresolved V genes, and the cause of the others is not known. For this sample the table gives about 1.5 million clones, of which 95% to 99% were detected only once. About 0.45% of the sample is taken by the ten largest. Sequenced input: naive CD4+ T cells sorted from blood. The cell subset or site tag for this specimen amounts to: CD45RA+ positively selected. The receptor source for this set is a man in his thirties or forties in good health.

The rearrangement uses TRBV7-3 and TRBJ2-7; possibly TRBD1 or TRBD2 for D (5 bases each). In germline, CDR1 is SGHTA, CDR2 FQGTGA. The CDR3 has 14 residues. Trimming removed 1 base from V and 2 bases from J, with 9 bases in between. CDR3 amino acids: CASSLRDGAYEQYF. CDR3 sequence (DNA): TGTGCCAGCAGCTTAAGGGACGGGGCCTACGAGCAGTACTTC.

In its sample, this clone was seen once. The rearrangement uses TRBV5-1 and TRBJ1-2; TRBD1 is a possible D gene (5 bases). Germline CDR1 SGHRS, CDR2 YFSETQ. The CDR3 totals 15 residues. The V and J ends lost 2 bases and 4 bases respectively, with 15 bases between them. Written as DNA, the CDR3 is TGCGCCAGCAGCTTAGAGGGGAGGGACGGCTATGGCTACACCTTC. Translating gives CASSLEGRDGYGYTF. The whole variable domain, remainder taken from reference TRBV5-1 and TRBJ1-2, is KAGVTQTPRYLIKTRGQQVTLSCSPISGHRSVSWYQQTPGQGLQFLFEYFSETQRNKGNFPGRFSGRQFSNSRSEMNVSTLELGDSALYLCASSLEGRDGYGYTFGSGTRLTVV.

The CDR3 loop reads CARRLRHSYEQYF. CDR3 nucleotide sequence: TGTGCCAGAAGGTTGCGGCACTCCTACGAGCAGTACTTC. The rearrangement links TRBV5-3 to TRBJ2-7; no definite D call. TRBV5-3 is noted as an ORF with a role that remains uncertain. With 5 bases removed from V and 0 bases from J, the gap between germline ends came to 9 bases. The CDR3 runs 13 residues.

This chain uses TRBV7-2 with TRBJ2-7, with 10 bases that match TRBD2. Germline V lookup: CDR1 SGHTA, CDR2 FQGNSA. CDR3 length equals 14 residues. The junction had 4 bases not matched to a gene; V was cut back by 5 bases and J by 3 bases. CDR3 nucleotide sequence: TGTGCCAGCAGCATTAGCGGGAGGTTCTACGAGCAGTACTTC. As protein: CASSISGRFYEQYF.

V usage is TRBV5-1 and J usage is TRBJ2-1; TRBD1 matches at 8 bases. V was pared by 0 bases and J by 7 bases, with 18 bases of the junction left unmatched. The germline CDR1 and CDR2 sequences are SGHRS and YFSETQ. The CDR3 sequence is 19 residues long. CDR3 nucleotide sequence: TGCGCCAGCAGCTTGGCCCCGGTCAGACAGGGGCATCGGGGTAATGAGCAGTTCTTC. Amino acids: CASSLAPVRQGHRGNEQFF.

The rearrangement joins TRBV5-1 to TRBJ2-3; perhaps TRBD2 as D (6 bases). The CDR3 covers 14 residues. V was cut by 4 bases and J by 6 bases, with 15 bases left in between. CDR1 is SGHRS and CDR2 is YFSETQ in the germline V gene. In DNA, the CDR3 is TGCGCCAGCAGCGTCGGGACTCTGGGGGATACGCAGTATTTT. Amino acids: CASSVGTLGDTQYF.

In DNA, the CDR3 is TGCGCCAGCAGCGACGGACAGGGCGATCAGCCCCAGCATTTT. Its translation: CASSDGQGDQPQHF. The V and J genes are TRBV5-1 and TRBJ1-5, with 8 bases matching TRBD1. The CDR3 totals 14 residues. Germline V lookup: CDR1 SGHRS, CDR2 YFSETQ. V was clipped by 4 bases and J by 5 bases; unmatched bases: 5.

The J gene is TRBJ2-1, the V gene TRBV11-3, with 11 bases matching TRBD2. With V trimmed by 3 bases and J by 5 bases, 3 bases remained unmatched. Germline V lookup: CDR1 SGHNT, CDR2 YENEEA. The CDR3 sequence is 15 residues long. The CDR3 region has the DNA TGTGCCAGCAGCTTTGGACTAGCGGGCGACAATGAGCAGTTCTTC. Protein sequence: CASSFGLAGDNEQFF.

V and J are TRBV6-5 and TRBJ2-7; a weak D match, TRBD2 (5 bases). The CDR3 is 15 amino acids. V was cut by 2 bases and J by 6 bases, with 17 bases left in between. Germline V gene lookup returns CDR1 MNHEY and CDR2 SVGAGI. CDR3 DNA: TGTGCCAGCAGTTACCTAGCCACCGAAGTCAGCGAGCAGTACTTC. Its protein is CASSYLATEVSEQYF.

The rearrangement uses TRBV7-9 and TRBJ2-2; D may be TRBD1 (6 bases). V was trimmed by 3 bases and J by 4 bases, leaving 18 bases between them. Germline CDR1 reads SEHNR; CDR2 reads FQNEAQ (reference sequence). This CDR3 has 17 amino acids. The CDR3 reads CASSFKRFGQPTGELFF. The CDR3 bases are TGTGCCAGCAGCTTTAAGAGGTTCGGACAGCCCACCGGGGAGCTGTTTTTT. The complete variable domain, with remaining parts taken from reference TRBV7-9 and TRBJ2-2, reads DTGVSQNPRHKITKRGQNVTFRCDPISEHNRLYWYRQTLGQGPEFLTYFQNEAQLEKSRLLSDRFSAERPKGSFSTLEIQRTEQGDSAMYLCASSFKRFGQPTGELFFGEGSRLTVL.

This rearrangement joins TRBV10-3 to TRBJ1-5; 9 bases map to TRBD1. In germline, CDR1 is ENHRY, CDR2 SYGVKD. The CDR3 extends over 14 amino acids. The V gene end was trimmed by 7 bases and the J gene end by 4 bases; junction bases not matched to a gene: 5. DNA for the CDR3: TGTGCCATCAAAGAACAGGGGGCGAATCAGCCCCAGCATTTT. Translating gives CAIKEQGANQPQHF.